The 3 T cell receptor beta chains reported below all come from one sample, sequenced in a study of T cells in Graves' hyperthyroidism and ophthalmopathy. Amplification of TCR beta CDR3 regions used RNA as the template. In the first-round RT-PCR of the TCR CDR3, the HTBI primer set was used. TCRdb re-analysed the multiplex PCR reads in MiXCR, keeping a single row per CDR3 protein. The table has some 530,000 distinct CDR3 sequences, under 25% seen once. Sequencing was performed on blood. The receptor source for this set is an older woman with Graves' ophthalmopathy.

The CDR3 spells CASSLAAGVYNEQFF. Here the CDR3 DNA reads TGTGCCAGCAGCTTAGCGGCAGGAGTCTACAATGAGCAGTTCTTC. V usage is TRBV7-2 and J usage is TRBJ2-1; no definite D call. Germline V gene lookup returns CDR1 SGHTA and CDR2 FQGNSA. The CDR3 has 15 residues. V lost 0 bases and J lost 3, with 9 bases in between.

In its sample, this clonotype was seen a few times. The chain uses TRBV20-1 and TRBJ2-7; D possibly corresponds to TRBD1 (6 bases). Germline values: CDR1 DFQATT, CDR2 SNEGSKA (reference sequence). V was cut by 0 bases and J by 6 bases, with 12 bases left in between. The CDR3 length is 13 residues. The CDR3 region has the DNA TGCAGTGCTAGAGATCGGACAGCACGCGAGCAGTACTTC. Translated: CSARDRTAREQYF.

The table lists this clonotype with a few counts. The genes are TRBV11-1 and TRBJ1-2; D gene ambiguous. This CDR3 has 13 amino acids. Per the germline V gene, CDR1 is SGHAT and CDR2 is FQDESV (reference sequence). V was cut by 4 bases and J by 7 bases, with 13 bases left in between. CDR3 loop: CASSSKGTPGYTF. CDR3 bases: TGTGCCAGCAGCTCAAAGGGAACCCCTGGCTACACCTTC.